This TCR beta chain was sequenced during a study of shared clonotypes between healthy human individuals (dated by TCRdb to the early 2020s). With regard to the full study: Three men and two women, aged 18 to 49 years, made up the cohort. For each donor, CD4 naive and CD4 memory were each run on three plates, CD8 naive on two plates, and CD8 memory on one plate. The study deeply sequenced blood TCR repertoires of several healthy adults to estimate repertoire size and the extent of clonotype sharing between individuals. Different laboratories and diverse techniques were used to prepare libraries and sequence TCR repertoires, to increase sequencing depth and limit assay-specific biases. Per donor, leukapheresis produced somewhere between about 0.94 and 9 billion PBMCs. Overall study results and their limits: Because the study included only a small number of donors, the genetic and exposure-history diversity represented was limited. Higher generation probabilities were observed for clonotypes shared by all four sorted-subset donors than for non-shared clonotypes. Sampling was limited to blood, and TCR repertoires in tissue likely differ from TCR repertoires in blood. Pairwise subsampling led to the expectation that sequencing depth would affect the degree of clonotype sharing among donors. Larger estimated clonotype richness was generally found for naive subsets than for memory subsets. Around 5.4% of naive CD4, 3.5% of naive CD8, approximately 2% of memory CD4, and 0.4% of memory CD8 clonotypes were shared across four donors. Rarefaction of sorted-subset datasets indicated incomplete sequencing despite the large sequencing depth.

Looking up the germline V gene yields CDR1 SGHTA and CDR2 FQGTGA. The CDR3 holds 12 amino acids from the cysteine to the phenylalanine. The retained sequence is limited to the CDR3, 36 bases, with the frame set at the first base. Between the V and J ends, shortened by 5 bases and 6 bases respectively, the junction contains 7 bases. CD8 naive samples were obtained by positive selection for CCR7 among CD45RO-negative cells, yielding a CD45RA+CCR7+ population from which TemRA cells were excluded. Donors were healthy HIV-negative adults with no recently reported acute infections or vaccinations. All donors were Caucasian adults living in Nashville, Tennessee, USA. After blood collection by leukapheresis, PBMCs were isolated using Ficoll-Histopaque density gradient centrifugation and then cryopreserved in the vapor phase of liquid nitrogen. Purity and quantity of every magnetically sorted T cell population were checked by analytical flow cytometry. Each sorted fraction had its genomic DNA isolated and then quantified by UV absorbance on a Nanodrop 2000c.

Worth noting for this clone: There is no known antigen for this receptor. Qualities for individual bases were not recorded, and no much larger clone is one base off.

TCR CDR3 regions were amplified from genomic DNA by multiplex PCR using the deep immunoSEQ assay. Extracted genomic DNA from each cell subset was spread evenly across all wells of several immunoSEQ 96-well plates, with each plate serving as a replicate. For sorted subsets, around 200 ng genomic DNA, equal to 30,000 to 35,000 T cell genomes, was loaded into each replicate PCR. The purified libraries were quantified using a Qubit 3.0 fluorometer, sized with a Bioanalyzer 2100, and then quantified again using the KAPA Library Quantification kit. Every immunoSEQ 96-well plate was sequenced on a dedicated single-read 150-cycle Illumina NextSeq 550 flow cell. On the authors' methods: Because the immunoSEQ output held only junctional sequences and lacked quality scores, the filtering could not match the filtering applied to full-length reads. Sequences were annotated with PyIR, a Python wrapper for IgBLAST v1.9, and V/J genes and CDR3 were assigned using IMGT germline references. Reads with weak V/J assignments (E-value above 1e-6), missing CDR3, stop codons, out-of-frame junctions, or ambiguous translated residues were removed. V3J clonotypes were defined as sequences sharing an identical inferred V gene, J gene, and CDR3 amino acid sequence. Percentage overlap between repertoires was calculated by dividing the number of shared unique clonotypes by the size of the smaller repertoire. Richness of each repertoire was evaluated using RTK rarefaction, the Chao1 estimator, and Recon v2.1 estimates of unobserved clonotypes. Generation probabilities were computed with OLGA for all TCRbeta clonotypes obtained by the gDNA method from a handful of donors. Entries here come from immuneACCESS through TCRdb and include only in-frame sequences with V and J called. Some clones fail to appear in such tables; in the studies checked, an unresolved V gene covers under half of the shortfall, and the cause of the remainder is unknown. Clone size and V and J calls were adopted from that table, with D and trimming inferred from the DNA. In this sample the table shows about 2,100,000 clones, 90% to 95% of which occur a single time. 1.5% to 2% of the sample belongs to the ten largest clones.

The receptor was derived from a man between 18 and 35 years old in good health. Some clones in this sample may be carry-over from other donors' samples. The specimen sequenced was naive CD8+ T cells from PBMCs. Read against the paper, the sample's cell subset or site label means: CD45RA+CCR7+. Recombination linked TRBV7-3 to TRBJ2-2; the D gene is unclear. The base sequence is TGTGCCAGCAGCGCCATCCCCGGGGAGCTGTTTTTT. Its amino acids are CASSAIPGELFF. With the portions outside the CDR3 filled from the reference TRBV7-3 and TRBJ2-2 genes, the complete variable region becomes GAGVSQTPSNKVTEKGKYVELRCDPISGHTALYWYRQSLGQGPEFLIYFQGTGAADDSGLPNDRFFAVRPEGSVSTLKIQRTERGDSAVYLCASSAIPGELFFGEGSRLTVL.